This T cell receptor (beta chain) was obtained from a study of response to subunit inactivated influenza vaccine. Study outcomes and limitations: Few new T cells, the authors suggested, are recruited by each seasonal influenza vaccination.

A note on this clonotype: The antigen is not known.

Between the trimmed V and J ends, which lost 1 base and 4 bases, there was a span of 9 bases. The germline V gene encodes CDR1 SGHRS and CDR2 YFSETQ. The CDR3 loop spans 14 amino acids. One entry per CDR3 protein results from TCRdb running MiXCR on the RT-PCR reads. The sample shows fewer than 650,000 distinct CDR3 sequences, over 10% of them seen only once. The V gene is TRBV5-1, the J gene TRBJ2-1, with D perhaps TRBD1 or TRBD2 (5 bases each). This TCR was recovered from a man aged 50 to 59 who received an inactivated influenza vaccine. Sequenced here: PBMCs from blood, sampled 40 to 50 days after vaccination. CDR3 sequence (DNA): TGCGCCAGCAGCTTGCCCGAGGGGTACAATGAGCAGTTCTTC. Residues: CASSLPEGYNEQFF.